The text below deals with one T cell receptor beta chain. TCRdb's copy holds only in-frame clones and misses some; the assay was immunoSEQ multiplex PCR. The sample carries under 85,000 clones, 88% recorded once. The CDR3 extends over 16 amino acids. Germline V CDR1 and CDR2: SGHVS, FNYEAQ. J was trimmed by 0 bases and V by 1 base; bases with no gene match: 3. The data were taken from a study of OX40 agonist ivuxolimab in advanced cancers. This clonotype was sampled from an adult with an advanced solid tumor such as melanoma, head and neck, liver or kidney cancer. Sample: CD4+ or CD8+ T cells sorted from blood, taken in a trial of the OX40 agonist ivuxolimab. The rearrangement links TRBV7-6 to TRBJ2-1; 7 bases match TRBD2. CDR3 in DNA: TGTGCCAGCAGCTTAGGAGCGGGGAGCTCCTACAATGAGCAGTTCTTC. Protein: CASSLGAGSSYNEQFF.